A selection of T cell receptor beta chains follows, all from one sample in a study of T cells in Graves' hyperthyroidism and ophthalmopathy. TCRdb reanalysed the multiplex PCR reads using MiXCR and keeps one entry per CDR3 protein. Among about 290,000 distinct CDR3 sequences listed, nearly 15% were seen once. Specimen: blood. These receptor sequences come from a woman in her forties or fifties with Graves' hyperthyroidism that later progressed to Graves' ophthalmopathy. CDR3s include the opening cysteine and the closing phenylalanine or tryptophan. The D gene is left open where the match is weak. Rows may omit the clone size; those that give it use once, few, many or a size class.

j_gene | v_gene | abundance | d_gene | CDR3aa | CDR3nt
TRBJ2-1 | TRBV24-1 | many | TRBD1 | CATSDPFGQGENNEQFF | TGTGCCACCAGTGACCCCTTCGGACAGGGGGAGAACAATGAGCAGTTCTTC
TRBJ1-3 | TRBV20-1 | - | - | CSARDYQSGNTIYF | TGCAGTGCTAGAGATTACCAGTCTGGAAACACCATATATTTT
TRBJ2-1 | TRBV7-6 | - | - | CASSNPSGQGVGTSGYNEQFF | TGTGCCAGCAGCAACCCATCGGGACAGGGGGTTGGGACTAGCGGATACAATGAGCAGTTCTTC
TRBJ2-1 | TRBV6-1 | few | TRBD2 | CASSRGVLAGGGDEQFF | TGTGCCAGCAGCAGGGGAGTCCTAGCGGGAGGTGGGGATGAGCAGTTCTTC
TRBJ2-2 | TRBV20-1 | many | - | CSASKGHADTGELFF | TGCAGTGCTAGTAAGGGACATGCGGACACCGGGGAGCTGTTTTTT
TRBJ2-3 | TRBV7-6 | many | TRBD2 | CASSLVAGGTDTQYF | TGTGCCAGCAGCTTAGTGGCGGGAGGGACAGATACGCAGTATTTT
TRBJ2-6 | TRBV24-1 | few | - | CATSDLGHTGANVLTF | TGTGCCACCAGTGATTTAGGGCACACTGGGGCCAACGTCCTGACTTTC
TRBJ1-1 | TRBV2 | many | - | CARPTGNTEAFF | TGTGCCAGACCGACAGGAAACACTGAAGCTTTCTTT
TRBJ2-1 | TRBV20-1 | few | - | CSATDGTYFYNEQFF | TGCAGTGCTACGGACGGGACGTACTTCTACAATGAGCAGTTCTTC
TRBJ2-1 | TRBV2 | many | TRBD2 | CASSPTSDEQFF | TGTGCCAGCAGCCCAACTAGCGATGAGCAGTTCTTC
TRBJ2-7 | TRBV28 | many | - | CASSLFMRGEQYF | TGTGCCAGCAGTTTATTTATGAGGGGCGAGCAGTACTTC
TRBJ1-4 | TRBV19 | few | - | CASTDPPGYHEKLFF | TGTGCCAGTACCGACCCGCCAGGATATCATGAAAAACTGTTTTTT
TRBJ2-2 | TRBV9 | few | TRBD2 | CASSAGTSDNTGELFF | TGTGCCAGCAGCGCCGGGACTAGCGATAACACCGGGGAGCTGTTTTTT
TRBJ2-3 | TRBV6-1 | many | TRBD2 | CASRRAGLAGVGVTQYF | TGTGCCAGCAGGCGCGCCGGACTAGCGGGAGTCGGGGTTACGCAGTATTTT
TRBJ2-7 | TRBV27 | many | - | CASSPSSGEISYEQYF | TGTGCCAGCAGTCCCAGTAGCGGAGAGATATCCTACGAGCAGTACTTC
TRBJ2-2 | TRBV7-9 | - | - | CASSSIQAPNTGELFF | TGTGCCAGCAGCTCGATACAGGCGCCGAACACCGGGGAGCTGTTTTTT
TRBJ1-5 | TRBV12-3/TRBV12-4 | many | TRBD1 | CASSFRAGGHQPQHF | TGTGCCAGCAGTTTCAGGGCAGGGGGTCATCAGCCCCAGCATTTT
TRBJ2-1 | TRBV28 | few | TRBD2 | CASSFFGRASNEQFF | TGTGCCAGCAGTTTTTTCGGGAGGGCCTCCAATGAGCAGTTCTTC
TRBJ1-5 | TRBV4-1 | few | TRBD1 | CASSQEGTVDYSNQPQHF | TGCGCCAGCAGCCAAGAGGGGACAGTCGATTATAGCAATCAGCCCCAGCATTTT
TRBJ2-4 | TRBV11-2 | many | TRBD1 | CASSSYFDRAPAWVKNIQYF | TGTGCCAGCAGCTCATACTTTGACAGGGCCCCGGCCTGGGTCAAAAACATTCAGTACTTC
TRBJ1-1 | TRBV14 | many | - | CAGGEGNTEAFF | TGTGCCGGAGGAGAAGGGAACACTGAAGCTTTCTTT
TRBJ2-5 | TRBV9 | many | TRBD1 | CASSDHPSTGEETQYF | TGTGCCAGCAGCGACCATCCCTCGACAGGGGAAGAGACCCAGTACTTC
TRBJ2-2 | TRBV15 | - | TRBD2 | CATSRDLASGNTGELFF | TGTGCCACCAGCAGAGATCTAGCTAGCGGCAACACCGGGGAGCTGTTTTTT
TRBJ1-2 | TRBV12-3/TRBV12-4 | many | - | CASSPGSENYGYTF | TGTGCCAGCAGTCCGGGGTCAGAAAACTATGGCTACACCTTC
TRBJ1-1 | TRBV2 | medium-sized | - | CASSLGAGTEAFF | TGTGCCAGCAGTTTAGGAGCCGGCACTGAAGCTTTCTTT
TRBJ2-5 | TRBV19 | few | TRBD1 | CASSTDSGTGGETQYF | TGTGCCAGTAGTACGGACTCCGGGACAGGGGGCGAGACCCAGTACTTC
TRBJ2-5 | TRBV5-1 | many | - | CASSPQFGRDQETQYF | TGCGCCAGCAGCCCCCAATTCGGGCGGGACCAAGAGACCCAGTACTTC
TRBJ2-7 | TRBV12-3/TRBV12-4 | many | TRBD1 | CASTQLGQGVSYEQYF | TGTGCCAGCACCCAGTTGGGACAGGGAGTTTCCTACGAGCAGTACTTC
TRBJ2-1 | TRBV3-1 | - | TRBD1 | CASSLGRGQGYEQFF | TGTGCCAGCAGCTTAGGTAGGGGACAGGGCTATGAGCAGTTCTTC
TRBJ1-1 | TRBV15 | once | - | CATSREEQGTEAFF | TGTGCCACCAGCAGAGAGGAACAGGGCACTGAAGCTTTCTTT
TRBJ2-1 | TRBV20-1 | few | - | CSARDALGYNEQFF | TGCAGTGCTAGAGACGCCCTCGGGTACAATGAGCAGTTCTTC
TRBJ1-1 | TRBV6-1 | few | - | CASSRRDSNTEAFF | TGTGCCAGCAGCCGGAGGGACTCTAACACTGAAGCTTTCTTT
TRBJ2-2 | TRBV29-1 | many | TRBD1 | CSVKDRGKTGELFF | TGCAGCGTCAAGGACAGGGGGAAAACCGGGGAGCTGTTTTTT
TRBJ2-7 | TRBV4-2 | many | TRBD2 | CASSQVTGGPFYEQYF | TGTGCCAGCAGCCAAGTGACGGGAGGGCCATTCTACGAGCAGTACTTC
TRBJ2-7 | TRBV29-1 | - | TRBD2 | CSVEFGGRDEQYF | TGCAGCGTTGAGTTTGGTGGGAGGGACGAGCAGTACTTC
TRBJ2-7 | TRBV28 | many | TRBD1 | CASSGDRDEQYF | TGTGCCAGCAGTGGGGACAGGGACGAGCAGTACTTC
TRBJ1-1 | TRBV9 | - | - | CASSVDPGSKKAFF | TGTGCCAGCAGCGTAGATCCGGGATCCAAGAAAGCTTTCTTT
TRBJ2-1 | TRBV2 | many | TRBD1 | CASRDRLGIYNEQFF | TGTGCCAGCAGGGACAGGTTGGGAATCTACAATGAGCAGTTCTTC
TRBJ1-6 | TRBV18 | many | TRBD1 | CASSTDGQGGSPLHF | TGTGCCAGCTCAACGGATGGACAGGGTGGATCACCCCTCCACTTT
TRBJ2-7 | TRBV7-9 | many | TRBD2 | CASSRGLAGYEQYF | TGTGCCAGCAGCCGGGGACTAGCGGGCTACGAGCAGTACTTC
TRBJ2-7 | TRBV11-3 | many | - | CASSRTQNDEQYF | TGTGCCAGCAGCAGGACTCAGAACGACGAGCAGTACTTC
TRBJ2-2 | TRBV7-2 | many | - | CASLLLRRLVDTGELFF | TGTGCCAGCCTCCTCCTTCGGAGACTCGTCGACACCGGGGAGCTGTTTTTT
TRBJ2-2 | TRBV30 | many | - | CAWSAPQGEELFF | TGTGCCTGGAGTGCTCCCCAAGGGGAGGAGCTGTTTTTT
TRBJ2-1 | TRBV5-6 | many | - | CASSLSPDNNEQFF | TGTGCCAGCAGCTTGTCGCCGGACAACAATGAGCAGTTCTTC
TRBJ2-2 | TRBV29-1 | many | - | CSVEYTTPNTGELFF | TGCAGCGTTGAATACACCACCCCGAACACCGGGGAGCTGTTTTTT
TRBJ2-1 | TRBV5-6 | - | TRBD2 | CASSLTRGTSGYNEQFF | TGTGCCAGCAGCTTAACAAGGGGGACTAGCGGGTACAATGAGCAGTTCTTC
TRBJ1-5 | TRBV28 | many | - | CASSLGGYSNQPQHF | TGTGCCAGCAGTTTAGGAGGGTATAGCAATCAGCCCCAGCATTTT
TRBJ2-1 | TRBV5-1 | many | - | CASSFGGAAYNEQFF | TGCGCCAGCAGCTTTGGGGGCGCAGCCTACAATGAGCAGTTCTTC
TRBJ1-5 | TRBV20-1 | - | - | CSASGPVDQPQHF | TGCAGTGCTAGTGGGCCGGTAGATCAGCCCCAGCATTTT
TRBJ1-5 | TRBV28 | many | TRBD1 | CASRGDRNNQPQHF | TGTGCCAGCAGGGGGGACAGAAACAATCAGCCCCAGCATTTT
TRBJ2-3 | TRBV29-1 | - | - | CSVEDRGGGTDTQYF | TGCAGCGTTGAAGATCGGGGTGGGGGCACAGATACGCAGTATTTT